This TCR beta chain was captured in a study of T cells in Graves' hyperthyroidism and ophthalmopathy. The CDR3 extends over 15 amino acids. Trimming cost V 3 bases and J 3 bases; bases outside gene matches: 3. Germline V gene sequence: CDR1 SGHAT, CDR2 FQNNGV. Amplification of TCR beta CDR3 regions used RNA as the template. Initially, a first-round RT-PCR of the TCR CDR3 employed the HTBI primer set. TCRdb independently ran MiXCR on the multiplex PCR reads; one entry per CDR3 protein. The table has 660,000 or so distinct CDR3 sequences, less than 25% seen once. This clonotype was picked up many times. In the ophthalmopathy cohort, Clinical Activity Score was at least 3, NOSPECS grade at least 4, and duration under 3 months. Diagnoses were made from clinical symptoms, serum measures (thyroxine and TRAb), thyroid ultrasound and orbital computed tomography. PBMCs were obtained from under 13 ml fresh peripheral blood.

Sequencing used blood. The chain recombines TRBV11-2 with TRBJ2-2, with 8 bases lining up with TRBD2. This receptor was obtained from a man between 25 and 39 years old with Graves' ophthalmopathy. The CDR3 is CASSFSGAYTGELFF. CDR3 nucleotide sequence: TGTGCCAGCAGCTTTAGCGGGGCATACACCGGGGAGCTGTTTTTT.